Shown below are 9 T cell receptor beta chains from a single sample sequenced in a study of persistence of HIV-infected CD4 T cells. Cells were stimulated nonspecifically with anti-CD3/anti-CD28 magnetic beads. Sorting of responding CD4+ T cells relied on upregulated CD40 ligand together with CD69. Their antigens are not known. Sequencing used immunoSEQ version 4 in survey mode. The method was immunoSEQ multiplex PCR; TCRdb's version includes in-frame clones alone and lacks a portion of them. The sample has 35,000 to 40,000 clones, approximately 90% seen once; the top ten hold approximately 1.2%. This specimen was CD4+ T cells sorted from PBMCs after roughly 18-hour stimulation, taken from a patient who received antiretroviral therapy. Receptor source: an adult man with HIV who was CMV-seropositive.

This clone was observed a handful of times. The chain carries TRBV18 and TRBJ1-1, with D perhaps TRBD1 (5 bases). In germline, CDR1 is KGHSH, CDR2 LQKENI. V gave up 1 base and J gave up 6 bases, with 9 bases separating them. The CDR3 consists of 13 residues. The CDR3 loop is CASSPQGEAEAFF. CDR3 DNA: TGTGCCAGCTCACCACAAGGGGAAGCTGAAGCTTTCTTT. The full variable domain, with the rest looked up from reference TRBV18 and TRBJ1-1, is NAGVMQNPRHLVRRRGQEARLRCSPMKGHSHVYWYRQLPEEGLKFMVYLQKENIIDESGMPKERFSAEFPKEGPSILRIQQVVRGDSAAYFCASSPQGEAEAFFGQGTRLTVV.

This chain links TRBV28 with TRBJ1-2, with TRBD1 as a possible D gene (5 bases). V lost 6 bases and J 9 bases, leaving 11 bases between the germline ends. This CDR3 spans 11 amino acids. Germline V CDR1 and CDR2: MDHEN, SYDVKM. CDR3 residues: CASRSVDSYTF. CDR3 sequence (DNA): TGTGCCAGCAGGAGCGTGGACAGCTACACCTTC.

V usage is TRBV5-1 and J usage is TRBJ1-2; D perhaps matches TRBD1 (5 bases). Trimming removed 0 bases at V and 8 bases at J, with 14 bases between. Germline values: CDR1 SGHRS, CDR2 YFSETQ. This CDR3 has 14 amino acids. The CDR3 DNA reads TGCGCCAGCAGCTTGGACTCAGGACAATGGGGCTACACCTTC. This sequence encodes CASSLDSGQWGYTF.

The chain is built from TRBV11-2 and TRBJ1-1; TRBD1 matches 7 bases. The CDR3 runs to 14 residues. From germline, CDR1 is SGHAT and CDR2 FQNNGV. The V segment lost 5 bases and the J segment 8 bases; nucleotides outside the gene matches: 11. CDR3 bases: TGTGCCAGCAGCGCACGAAACCGACAGGGAGAAGCTTTCTTT. The encoded protein is CASSARNRQGEAFF.

This clone showed up just once. The chain carries TRBV24-1 and TRBJ2-3, with a possible D match to TRBD1 (6 bases). The CDR3 loop spans 16 amino acids. Germline V CDR1 and CDR2: KGHDR, SFDVKD. The V end lost 4 bases, the J end lost 0 bases, and 13 bases lay between the germline ends. CDR3 protein: CATSESTGKSTDTQYF. Here the CDR3 DNA reads TGTGCCACCAGTGAGTCAACAGGGAAAAGCACAGATACGCAGTATTTT.

This clone was seen once. The chain combines TRBV10-3 with TRBJ1-2; D is uncertain. The CDR3 has 12 amino acids. Per the germline V gene, CDR1 is ENHRY and CDR2 is SYGVKD. The V gene lost 8 bases and the J gene lost 2 bases, with 9 bases spanning the gap. The CDR3 reads CAIGAVNYGYTF. In nucleotides, the CDR3 is TGTGCCATCGGTGCAGTAAACTATGGCTACACCTTC.

The J gene is TRBJ1-1, the V gene TRBV25-1, with 7 bases matching TRBD1. The CDR3 sequence is 15 residues long. V was pared by 5 bases and J by 2 bases, with 8 bases of the junction left unmatched. Germline V gene data show CDR1 as MGHDK and CDR2 as SYGVNS. This chain's CDR3 is CASSWTGTPNTEAFF. The CDR3 DNA reads as TGTGCCAGCAGTTGGACAGGAACACCCAACACTGAAGCTTTCTTT.

J is TRBJ1-3 and V is TRBV9; D not resolved. Trimming stripped 3 bases from V and 0 bases from J, with 16 bases between. Germline V CDR1 and CDR2: SGDLS, YYNGEE. This CDR3 contains 17 residues. The CDR3 reads CASSGTSESFSGNTIYF. The DNA for the CDR3 is TGTGCCAGCAGCGGGACCTCGGAGAGTTTCTCTGGAAACACCATATATTTT.

The rearrangement uses TRBV7-2 and TRBJ2-3; the match to TRBD1 covers 7 bases. J was trimmed by 3 bases and V by 5 bases; bases with no gene match: 11. Per the germline V gene, CDR1 is SGHTA and CDR2 is FQGNSA. The CDR3 contains 16 residues. CDR3 residues: CASSVSGQRRTDTQYF. The CDR3 region has the DNA TGTGCCAGCAGCGTATCGGGACAGCGGAGGACAGATACGCAGTATTTT.